These T cell receptor beta chains were read from a single sample in a study of cytomegalovirus exposure and HLA in healthy donors. Libraries were prepared by immunoSEQ multiplex PCR; TCRdb keeps only in-frame clonotypes and omits some of them. The repertoire holds 120,000 to 150,000 clones, with over 80% as singletons. Sequencing was carried out using PBMCs. The source of these receptors is a female donor in good health and CMV-seronegative. Each CDR3 is given with its conserved first and last residue. The D gene is left open where the match is weak. Size values are once, few and many counts, or a class for expanded clones, and some rows have none.

.	TRBJ2-5	.	TRBV28	TGTGCCAGCAAACGACAGGCGATGTACCAAGAGACCCAGTACTTC	CASKRQAMYQETQYF
TRBD2	TRBJ2-7	.	TRBV2	TGTGCCAGCAGTCTGGGCGGGAGCTCCTACGAGCAGTACTTC	CASSLGGSSYEQYF
TRBD2	TRBJ2-5	.	TRBV13	TGTGCCAGCAGCCATTATGGTCTAGCGGGGGAGACCCAGTACTTC	CASSHYGLAGETQYF
.	TRBJ1-1	.	TRBV5-8	TGTGCCAGCAGCCTAGGGGGAATGTACACTGAAGCTTTCTTT	CASSLGGMYTEAFF
TRBD2	TRBJ2-1	.	TRBV6-5	TGTGCCAGCAGTCAGCTAGCGGGAGGGTACAATGAGCAGTTCTTC	CASSQLAGGYNEQFF
TRBD1	TRBJ1-1	.	TRBV4-1	TGCGCCAGCAGCCACACCGGGACAGGGAACACTGAAGCTTTCTTT	CASSHTGTGNTEAFF
TRBD1	TRBJ2-4	few	TRBV5-1	TGCGCCAGCAGCGGGGGACAGGGCCAACGGAGCTACTTC	CASSGGQGQRSYF
TRBD2	TRBJ2-7	.	TRBV4-1	TGCGCCAGCAGTGGGGTGATGGGACTAGCATCCTACGAGCAGTACTTC	CASSGVMGLASYEQYF
TRBD1	TRBJ1-1	.	TRBV19	TGTGCCATCCGCAGGGGGCGACCGTTTGAAGCTTTCTTT	CAIRRGRPFEAFF
.	TRBJ2-3	.	TRBV28	TGTGCCAGCAGTTTGTTTGGGAGGGATACGCAGTATTTT	CASSLFGRDTQYF
.	TRBJ2-2	few	TRBV15	TGTGCCACCAGCAGAGAGAGATCCACCGGGGAGCTGTTTTTT	CATSRERSTGELFF
.	TRBJ2-7	.	TRBV27	TGTGCCAGCAGTTTAACGGGACTCCCCTCCTACGAGCAGTACTTC	CASSLTGLPSYEQYF
.	TRBJ1-2	.	TRBV4-2	TGTGCCAGCAGCCAAGATTCCGGACAAAAACCCCTTTTC	CASSQDSGQKPLF
TRBD1	TRBJ2-1	.	TRBV28	TGTGCCAGCAGTTTATCCCAGGGGGCGCAGGGTGAGCAGTTCTTC	CASSLSQGAQGEQFF
.	TRBJ2-7	.	TRBV5-4	TGTGCCAGCAGCTTGATAGGGGACGAGCAGTACTTC	CASSLIGDEQYF
TRBD1	TRBJ2-7	.	TRBV11-2	TGTGCCAGCAGCTTATCGGGACAGGGCCACGAGCAGTACTTC	CASSLSGQGHEQYF
.	TRBJ1-4	.	TRBV18	TGTGCCAGCTCAGAAGCCGTTACTAATGAAAAACTGTTTTTT	CASSEAVTNEKLFF
TRBD2	TRBJ2-7	.	TRBV2	TGTGCCAGCAGTGACTCGGGAGGGATCCACGAGCAGTACTTC	CASSDSGGIHEQYF
.	TRBJ1-1	.	TRBV5-1	TGCGCCAGCAGCCTAGGAGGGGTTATGACTGAAGCTTTCTTT	CASSLGGVMTEAFF
TRBD1	TRBJ1-4	.	TRBV2	TGTGCCAGCAGTGATACAGGGGGCCGTAATGAAAAACTGTTTTTT	CASSDTGGRNEKLFF
TRBD1	TRBJ2-1	.	TRBV11-2	TGTGCCAGCAGCCAGGGACAGGGGATCTACAATGAGCAGTTCTTC	CASSQGQGIYNEQFF
TRBD1	TRBJ2-2	.	TRBV6-6	TGTGCCAGCACCCCGACAGGGGCGAACACCGGGGAGCTGTTTTTT	CASTPTGANTGELFF
TRBD2	TRBJ2-1	.	TRBV19	TGTGCCAGTAGTACTTCCTCAATAGCGGGAGGGCCAGGCAATGAGCAGTTCTTC	CASSTSSIAGGPGNEQFF
.	TRBJ1-4	.	TRBV5-4	TGTGCCAGCAGCTTGTCCAGGTTTAATGAAAAACTGTTTTTT	CASSLSRFNEKLFF
.	TRBJ1-1	.	TRBV4-1	TGCGCCAGCAGCCCCCCGGGAGCTACGAACACTGAAGCTTTCTTT	CASSPPGATNTEAFF
.	TRBJ2-7	few	TRBV4-1	TGCGCCAGCAGCCAAGAGTATGCCTACGAGCAGTACTTC	CASSQEYAYEQYF
TRBD1	TRBJ2-7	.	TRBV29-1	TGCAGCCACGCCGGGACAGGACCAGGGAACGAGCAGTACTTC	CSHAGTGPGNEQYF
.	TRBJ2-2	.	TRBV30	TGTGCCCGGTCGCGGTCCAGCACCGGGGAGCTGTTTTTT	CARSRSSTGELFF
.	TRBJ2-7	.	TRBV7-9	TGTGCCAGCAGCTTAAACGACGGACTCTACGAGCAGTACTTC	CASSLNDGLYEQYF
TRBD2	TRBJ2-1	.	TRBV29-1	TGCAGCGCCTATATGTGGGAGGGCCCCTATGAGCAGTTCTTC	CSAYMWEGPYEQFF
TRBD2	TRBJ2-7	few	TRBV20-1	TGCAGTCGTGCGGGAGTCTACGAGCAGTACTTC	CSRAGVYEQYF
.	TRBJ2-7	.	TRBV28	TGTGCCAGCACCTCATCGGACAGCTACTACGAGCAGTACTTC	CASTSSDSYYEQYF